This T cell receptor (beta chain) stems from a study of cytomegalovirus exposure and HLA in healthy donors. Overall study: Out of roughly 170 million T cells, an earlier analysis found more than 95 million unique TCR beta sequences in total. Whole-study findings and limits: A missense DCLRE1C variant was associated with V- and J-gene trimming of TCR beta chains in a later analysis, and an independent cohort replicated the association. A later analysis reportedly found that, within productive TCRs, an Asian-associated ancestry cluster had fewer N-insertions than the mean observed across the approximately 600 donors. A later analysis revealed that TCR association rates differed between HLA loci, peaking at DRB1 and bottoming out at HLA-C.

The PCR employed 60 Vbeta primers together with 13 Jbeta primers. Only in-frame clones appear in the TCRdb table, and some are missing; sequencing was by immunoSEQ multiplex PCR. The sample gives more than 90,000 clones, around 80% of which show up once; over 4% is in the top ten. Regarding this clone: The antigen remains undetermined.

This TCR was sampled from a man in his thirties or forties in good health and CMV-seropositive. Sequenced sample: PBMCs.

Here the CDR3 DNA reads TGTGCCAGCAGCTTGGAGGCGAGCGGGGGCTCATTTGCAGATACGCAGTATTTT. Protein product: CASSLEASGGSFADTQYF. V usage is TRBV5-4 and J usage is TRBJ2-3; TRBD2 matches at 8 bases. The CDR3 totals 18 residues. The V and J ends lost 0 bases and 4 bases, in that order; junction bases with no gene match: 13. CDR1 and CDR2 (germline): SGHNT, YYREEE (reference sequence). The whole variable domain, remainder taken from reference TRBV5-4 and TRBJ2-3, is ETGVTQSPTHLIKTRGQQVTLRCSSQSGHNTVSWYQQALGQGPQFIFQYYREEENGRGNFPPRFSGLQFPNYSSELNVNALELDDSALYLCASSLEASGGSFADTQYFGPGTRLTVL.